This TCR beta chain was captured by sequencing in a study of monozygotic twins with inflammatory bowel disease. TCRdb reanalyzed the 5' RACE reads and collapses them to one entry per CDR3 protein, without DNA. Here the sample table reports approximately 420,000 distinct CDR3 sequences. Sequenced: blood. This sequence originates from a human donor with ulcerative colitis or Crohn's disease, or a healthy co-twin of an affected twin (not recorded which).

This CDR3 reads CASSLPGRKNTEAFF. The chain uses TRBV5-1 and TRBJ1-1; TCRdb designates TRBD1, a call that cannot be tested without DNA. The V gene's germline CDR1 is SGHRS and CDR2 YFSETQ. This CDR3 contains 15 residues.